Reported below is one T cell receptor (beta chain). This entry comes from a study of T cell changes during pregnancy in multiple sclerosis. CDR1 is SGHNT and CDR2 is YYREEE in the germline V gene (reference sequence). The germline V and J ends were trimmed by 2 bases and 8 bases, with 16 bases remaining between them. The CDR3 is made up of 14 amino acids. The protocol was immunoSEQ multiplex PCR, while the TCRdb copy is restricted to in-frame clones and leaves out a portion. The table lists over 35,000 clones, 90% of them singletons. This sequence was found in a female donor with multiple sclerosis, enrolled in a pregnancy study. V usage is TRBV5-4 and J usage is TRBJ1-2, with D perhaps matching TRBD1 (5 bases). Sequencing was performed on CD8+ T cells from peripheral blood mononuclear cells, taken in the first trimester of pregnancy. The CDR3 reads CASSFLDGGGGYTF. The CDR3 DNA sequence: TGTGCCAGCAGCTTCCTCGACGGCGGGGGAGGCTACACCTTC.